In its sample, the clone carrying this TCR beta chain ranks as medium-sized (0.01 to 0.1%). Per the original data handling: Amplified reference gene primers provided the basis for estimating nucleated cell counts. Sequenced by immunoSEQ multiplex PCR; TCRdb stores in-frame clones only, minus some. For V, J and clone size, that table is used; D and trimming come from the DNA. The data contain around 60,000 clones, 81% of them seen just once; the ten biggest clones take up 15%. Germline loops: CDR1 LNHDA, CDR2 SQIVND (reference sequence). The CDR3 is 16 residues long. V gave up 8 bases and J gave up 2 bases; unmatched junction bases: 7. This sample stems from a study of blood T cell repertoires in COVID-19. In the study overall: Both acute and convalescent COVID-19 samples were obtained from the United States, Italy and Spain. In each case, the material was cDNA or gDNA derived from T cells, B-cell-depleted T cells, or PBMCs.

The sample taken for sequencing was peripheral blood. The TCR originated in an elderly man with acute or convalescent COVID-19. This chain links TRBV19 with TRBJ2-6; 9 positions agree with TRBD1. The chain's CDR3 is CASGDRGNTGANVLTF. The CDR3 region has the DNA TGTGCCAGTGGTGACAGGGGGAACACTGGGGCCAACGTCCTGACTTTC.